This TCR beta chain was captured in a study of identical twins. Regarding the study as a whole: Clonotypes of the beta chain that were abundant in cord blood carried fewer insertions (memory repertoires showed none). Compared with unrelated sharing, twin-shared out-of-frame alpha sequences had more low-probability sequences.

TCRdb reprocessed the 5' RACE reads with MiXCR, giving one entry per CDR3 protein. The sample gives 260,000 or so distinct CDR3 sequences, approximately 7.3% of which show up once; 5% to 6% is in the top ten. This clonotype was recorded at least ten times. Its antigen is undetermined. From germline, CDR1 is SGHDN and CDR2 FVKESK. V lost 1 base to trimming and J lost 2 bases, with 11 bases between them. CDR3 length equals 16 residues. These records were also assigned to another study, of yellow fever vaccine responses in identical twins.

The clonotype comes from a young woman in good health. Sequenced sample: CD8+ T cells sorted from blood. J is TRBJ2-2 and V is TRBV14, with D unresolved. The CDR3 spells CASSQGGRKNTGELFF. CDR3 sequence (DNA): TGTGCCAGCAGCCAAGGTGGCAGAAAAAACACCGGGGAGCTGTTTTTT. Supplemented by reference TRBV14 and TRBJ2-2, the full variable domain reads EAGVTQFPSHSVIEKGQTVTLRCDPISGHDNLYWYRRVMGKEIKFLLHFVKESKQDESGMPNNRFLAERTGGTYSTLKVQPAELEDSGVYFCASSQGGRKNTGELFFGEGSRLTVL.